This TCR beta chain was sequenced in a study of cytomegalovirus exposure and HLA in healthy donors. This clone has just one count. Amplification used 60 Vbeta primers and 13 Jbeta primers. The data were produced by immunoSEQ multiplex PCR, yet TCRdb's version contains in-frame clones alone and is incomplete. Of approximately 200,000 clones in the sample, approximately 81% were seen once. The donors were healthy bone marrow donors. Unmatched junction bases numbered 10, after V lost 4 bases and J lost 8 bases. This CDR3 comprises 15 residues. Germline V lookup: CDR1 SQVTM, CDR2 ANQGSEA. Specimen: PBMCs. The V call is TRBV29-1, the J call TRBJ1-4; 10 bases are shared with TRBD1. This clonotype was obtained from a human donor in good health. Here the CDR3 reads CSVGGTGAFGEKLFF. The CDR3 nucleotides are TGCAGCGTTGGCGGGACAGGGGCTTTCGGAGAAAAACTGTTTTTT.